A selection of T cell receptor beta chains follows, all from one sample in a study of blood T cell repertoires in COVID-19. TCRdb's table, derived via immunoSEQ multiplex PCR, lists solely in-frame clones and lacks some. The sample lists 120,000 to 150,000 clones; roughly 90% were seen once. Source material: PBMCs or T cells enriched from blood (not recorded which). These receptors all come from a woman aged 25-40 years with acute COVID-19. The CDR3 runs from the conserved cysteine through the conserved F or W. The D gene is left open where the match is weak. The listing skips clone size in some rows; elsewhere it reads once, few, many or a size class.

j_gene: TRBJ1-1; d_gene: TRBD1; abundance: -; v_gene: TRBV6-5; CDR3aa: CASSYSGQVNTEAFF; CDR3nt: TGTGCCAGCAGTTACTCTGGACAGGTGAACACTGAAGCTTTCTTT
j_gene: TRBJ1-1; d_gene: -; abundance: -; v_gene: TRBV7-2; CDR3aa: CASSLQGLYTEAFF; CDR3nt: TGTGCCAGCAGCCTACAGGGTTTGTACACTGAAGCTTTCTTT
j_gene: TRBJ2-1; d_gene: TRBD2; abundance: once; v_gene: TRBV7-3; CDR3aa: CASSLTSASGLNEQFF; CDR3nt: TGTGCCAGCAGCTTAACGTCGGCTAGCGGGCTTAATGAGCAGTTCTTC
j_gene: TRBJ1-1; d_gene: -; abundance: -; v_gene: TRBV25-1; CDR3aa: CASSESGVLGGLNTEAFF; CDR3nt: TGTGCCAGCAGTGAATCCGGGGTCCTCGGGGGGCTGAACACTGAAGCTTTCTTT
j_gene: TRBJ1-2; d_gene: -; abundance: -; v_gene: TRBV7-2; CDR3aa: CASSLAGLNYGYTF; CDR3nt: TGTGCCAGCAGCTTAGCGGGCCTTAACTATGGCTACACCTTC
j_gene: TRBJ2-7; d_gene: -; abundance: -; v_gene: TRBV5-1; CDR3aa: CASSPQGGEQYF; CDR3nt: TGCGCCAGCAGCCCGCAGGGAGGTGAGCAGTACTTC
j_gene: TRBJ1-2; d_gene: TRBD1; abundance: few; v_gene: TRBV10-3; CDR3aa: CAIRAGTDYGYTF; CDR3nt: TGTGCCATCCGAGCCGGGACAGATTATGGCTACACCTTC
j_gene: TRBJ2-3; d_gene: TRBD2; abundance: -; v_gene: TRBV27; CDR3aa: CASSSIFALAGGSTDTQYF; CDR3nt: TGTGCCAGCAGTTCAATATTCGCCCTAGCGGGAGGGAGCACAGATACGCAGTATTTT
j_gene: TRBJ2-7; d_gene: -; abundance: -; v_gene: TRBV5-6; CDR3aa: CASSLQDYEQYF; CDR3nt: TGTGCCAGCAGCTTGCAGGACTACGAGCAGTACTTC
j_gene: TRBJ1-1; d_gene: TRBD1; abundance: once; v_gene: TRBV3-1/TRBV3-2; CDR3aa: CASSQLTDRAEAFF; CDR3nt: TGTGCCAGCAGCCAACTTACCGACAGGGCCGAAGCTTTCTTT
j_gene: TRBJ1-1; d_gene: -; abundance: -; v_gene: TRBV10-3; CDR3aa: CAISDLGRTEAFF; CDR3nt: TGTGCCATCAGTGATTTGGGGCGGACTGAAGCTTTCTTT
j_gene: TRBJ1-2; d_gene: TRBD1; abundance: -; v_gene: TRBV5-5; CDR3aa: CASSFMTGINRNYGYTF; CDR3nt: TGTGCCAGCAGCTTCATGACAGGGATTAATAGAAACTATGGCTACACCTTC
j_gene: TRBJ1-2; d_gene: -; abundance: -; v_gene: TRBV28; CDR3aa: CASNGIDGYTF; CDR3nt: TGTGCCAGCAACGGGATCGATGGCTACACCTTC
j_gene: TRBJ2-7; d_gene: TRBD1; abundance: -; v_gene: TRBV7-9; CDR3aa: CASSLGQGLTYEQYF; CDR3nt: TGTGCCAGCAGCTTAGGACAGGGGCTAACCTACGAGCAGTACTTC
j_gene: TRBJ1-2; d_gene: -; abundance: few; v_gene: TRBV28; CDR3aa: CASTARREGGYTF; CDR3nt: TGTGCCAGCACCGCCCGGAGGGAGGGCGGCTACACCTTC
j_gene: TRBJ1-2; d_gene: TRBD1; abundance: -; v_gene: TRBV2; CDR3aa: CASRPRTGTNYGYTF; CDR3nt: TGTGCCAGCAGGCCCCGGACAGGGACTAACTATGGCTACACCTTC
j_gene: TRBJ1-4; d_gene: TRBD1; abundance: -; v_gene: TRBV4-3; CDR3aa: CASSPTGVNEKLFF; CDR3nt: TGCGCCAGCAGCCCGACAGGGGTGAATGAAAAACTGTTTTTT
j_gene: TRBJ1-3; d_gene: -; abundance: -; v_gene: TRBV6-5; CDR3aa: CASSSTAGGRDTIYF; CDR3nt: TGTGCCAGCAGTTCCACCGCCGGGGGACGGGACACCATATATTTT
j_gene: TRBJ1-2; d_gene: -; abundance: -; v_gene: TRBV6-5; CDR3aa: CASRLGGSYGYTF; CDR3nt: TGTGCCAGCCGCCTCGGGGGTTCCTATGGCTACACCTTC
j_gene: TRBJ1-2; d_gene: -; abundance: -; v_gene: TRBV28; CDR3aa: CASTPTGRANYGYTF; CDR3nt: TGTGCCAGCACCCCGACAGGAAGAGCTAACTATGGCTACACCTTC
j_gene: TRBJ1-2; d_gene: -; abundance: -; v_gene: TRBV11-2; CDR3aa: CASSFSRPAANYGYTF; CDR3nt: TGTGCCAGCAGCTTTTCGCGGCCCGCTGCTAACTATGGCTACACCTTC
j_gene: TRBJ1-1; d_gene: -; abundance: -; v_gene: TRBV5-1; CDR3aa: CASSLDSGVLGTEAFF; CDR3nt: TGCGCCAGCAGCTTGGACTCAGGGGTCTTAGGCACTGAAGCTTTCTTT
j_gene: TRBJ1-1; d_gene: TRBD1; abundance: -; v_gene: TRBV4-2; CDR3aa: CASSPLGTGQNTEAFF; CDR3nt: TGTGCCAGCAGCCCCCTGGGGACAGGGCAAAACACTGAAGCTTTCTTT
j_gene: TRBJ2-6; d_gene: -; abundance: -; v_gene: TRBV19; CDR3aa: CASSIRQGRSGANVLTF; CDR3nt: TGTGCCAGTAGTATCCGGCAGGGTAGGTCTGGGGCCAACGTCCTGACTTTC
j_gene: TRBJ2-7; d_gene: -; abundance: -; v_gene: TRBV7-2; CDR3aa: CASSSQGGAYEQYF; CDR3nt: TGTGCCAGCAGCTCACAGGGGGGGGCCTACGAGCAGTACTTC
j_gene: TRBJ1-5; d_gene: -; abundance: many; v_gene: TRBV30; CDR3aa: CAWSLGGEAQPQHF; CDR3nt: TGTGCCTGGAGTTTGGGGGGGGAAGCTCAGCCCCAGCATTTT
j_gene: TRBJ1-1; d_gene: -; abundance: -; v_gene: TRBV28; CDR3aa: CASRTGQMDTEAFF; CDR3nt: TGTGCCAGCAGGACAGGACAGATGGACACTGAAGCTTTCTTT
j_gene: TRBJ2-2; d_gene: -; abundance: -; v_gene: TRBV7-9; CDR3aa: CASRRAISGNTGELFF; CDR3nt: TGTGCCAGCAGGCGGGCGATTAGCGGGAACACCGGGGAGCTGTTTTTT
j_gene: TRBJ2-5; d_gene: -; abundance: -; v_gene: TRBV19; CDR3aa: CASSIGGDNSQETQYF; CDR3nt: TGTGCCAGTAGTATAGGAGGGGACAATAGCCAAGAGACCCAGTACTTC
j_gene: TRBJ1-2; d_gene: TRBD1; abundance: -; v_gene: TRBV19; CDR3aa: CASSPETGGAGNYGYTF; CDR3nt: TGTGCCAGTAGTCCTGAGACAGGGGGCGCTGGGAACTATGGCTACACCTTC
j_gene: TRBJ1-4; d_gene: TRBD1; abundance: -; v_gene: TRBV9; CDR3aa: CASSVAGTGAGEKLFF; CDR3nt: TGTGCCAGCAGCGTAGCAGGGACAGGGGCGGGGGAAAAACTGTTTTTT
j_gene: TRBJ2-2; d_gene: TRBD1; abundance: -; v_gene: TRBV12-3/TRBV12-4; CDR3aa: CASSLGTAGELFF; CDR3nt: TGTGCCAGCAGTCTAGGGACAGCCGGGGAGCTGTTTTTT
j_gene: TRBJ2-1; d_gene: TRBD1; abundance: -; v_gene: TRBV18; CDR3aa: CASSPMGQGQRREYDNEQFF; CDR3nt: TGTGCCAGCTCACCCATGGGACAGGGGCAGAGACGGGAGTACGACAATGAGCAGTTCTTC
j_gene: TRBJ1-1; d_gene: -; abundance: -; v_gene: TRBV27; CDR3aa: CASGVTGSTPEAFF; CDR3nt: TGTGCCAGCGGAGTTACAGGGAGTACCCCTGAAGCTTTCTTT
j_gene: TRBJ2-7; d_gene: -; abundance: -; v_gene: TRBV19; CDR3aa: CASSGDSYEQYF; CDR3nt: TGTGCCAGTAGCGGGGACTCCTACGAGCAGTACTTC
j_gene: TRBJ2-2; d_gene: TRBD2; abundance: -; v_gene: TRBV7-9; CDR3aa: CASSSGLAGETGELFF; CDR3nt: TGTGCCAGCAGCTCCGGACTAGCGGGAGAGACCGGGGAGCTGTTTTTT
j_gene: TRBJ2-3; d_gene: TRBD2; abundance: -; v_gene: TRBV29-1; CDR3aa: CSVGGLATTDTQYF; CDR3nt: TGCAGCGTTGGGGGACTAGCGACCACAGATACGCAGTATTTT
j_gene: TRBJ2-3; d_gene: -; abundance: -; v_gene: TRBV5-1; CDR3aa: CASSLAVGGTDTQYF; CDR3nt: TGCGCCAGCAGCTTGGCGGTCGGTGGCACAGATACGCAGTATTTT
j_gene: TRBJ2-7; d_gene: TRBD2; abundance: -; v_gene: TRBV27; CDR3aa: CASSLSRPSGSHGQYF; CDR3nt: TGTGCCAGCAGTTTATCGCGGCCTAGCGGGAGCCACGGGCAGTACTTC
j_gene: TRBJ2-5; d_gene: -; abundance: -; v_gene: TRBV24-1; CDR3aa: CATSDLGETQYF; CDR3nt: TGTGCCACCAGTGATTTGGGCGAGACCCAGTACTTC
j_gene: TRBJ1-4; d_gene: -; abundance: -; v_gene: TRBV4-1; CDR3aa: CASSQDPRGEKLFF; CDR3nt: TGCGCCAGCAGCCAAGACCCTCGGGGTGAAAAACTGTTTTTT
j_gene: TRBJ1-2; d_gene: TRBD1; abundance: once; v_gene: TRBV3-1/TRBV3-2; CDR3aa: CASSQGAGGSYGYTF; CDR3nt: TGTGCCAGCAGCCAAGGGGCAGGGGGTTCCTATGGCTACACCTTC
j_gene: TRBJ2-1; d_gene: TRBD2; abundance: -; v_gene: TRBV5-1; CDR3aa: CASREGTSGTYNEQFF; CDR3nt: TGCGCCAGCAGGGAAGGGACTAGCGGGACCTACAATGAGCAGTTCTTC
j_gene: TRBJ2-7; d_gene: TRBD1; abundance: -; v_gene: TRBV5-1; CDR3aa: CASSDQPTGGRYEQYF; CDR3nt: TGCGCCAGCAGCGATCAACCGACAGGGGGAAGGTACGAGCAGTACTTC
j_gene: TRBJ2-3; d_gene: TRBD1; abundance: -; v_gene: TRBV2; CDR3aa: CASSLTGGRTDTQYF; CDR3nt: TGTGCCAGCAGTTTGACAGGGGGTCGAACAGATACGCAGTATTTT
j_gene: TRBJ1-2; d_gene: -; abundance: -; v_gene: TRBV30; CDR3aa: CASSDTYNYGYTF; CDR3nt: TGTGCCTCGTCGGACACGTATAACTATGGCTACACCTTC
j_gene: TRBJ1-2; d_gene: -; abundance: -; v_gene: TRBV14; CDR3aa: CASSQDSSGHYGYTF; CDR3nt: TGTGCCAGCAGCCAAGATAGTAGCGGGCACTATGGCTACACCTTC
j_gene: TRBJ2-6; d_gene: -; abundance: -; v_gene: TRBV27; CDR3aa: CASSFVGSGANVLTF; CDR3nt: TGTGCCAGCAGTTTCGTCGGCTCTGGGGCCAACGTCCTGACTTTC
j_gene: TRBJ1-1; d_gene: -; abundance: -; v_gene: TRBV28; CDR3aa: CASSLSGTEAFF; CDR3nt: TGTGCCAGCAGTTTATCGGGCACTGAAGCTTTCTTT
j_gene: TRBJ2-7; d_gene: TRBD1; abundance: once; v_gene: TRBV7-9; CDR3aa: CASSYVDRGAYEQYF; CDR3nt: TGTGCCAGCAGCTACGTCGACAGGGGAGCCTACGAGCAGTACTTC
j_gene: TRBJ2-1; d_gene: TRBD2; abundance: -; v_gene: TRBV7-3; CDR3aa: CASSLLGGLAGNSYNEQFF; CDR3nt: TGTGCCAGCAGCTTATTGGGGGGTCTAGCGGGCAACTCCTACAATGAGCAGTTCTTC
j_gene: TRBJ2-7; d_gene: -; abundance: -; v_gene: TRBV27; CDR3aa: CASSFSGRPYEQYF; CDR3nt: TGTGCCAGCAGTTTCAGTGGGAGACCCTACGAGCAGTACTTC
j_gene: TRBJ1-4; d_gene: -; abundance: -; v_gene: TRBV27; CDR3aa: CASSPTVPSATNEKLFF; CDR3nt: TGTGCCAGCAGTCCCACAGTGCCCTCTGCAACTAATGAAAAACTGTTTTTT
j_gene: TRBJ2-1; d_gene: TRBD2; abundance: -; v_gene: TRBV25-1; CDR3aa: CASSGTSGRHEQFF; CDR3nt: TGTGCCAGCAGCGGGACTAGCGGGAGACATGAGCAGTTCTTC
j_gene: TRBJ2-3; d_gene: -; abundance: -; v_gene: TRBV19; CDR3aa: CATSSGIPDTQYF; CDR3nt: TGTGCCACTTCCTCAGGGATCCCAGATACGCAGTATTTT
j_gene: TRBJ1-2; d_gene: -; abundance: once; v_gene: TRBV28; CDR3aa: CASSRTSTNYGYTF; CDR3nt: TGTGCCAGCAGTCGAACAAGTACTAACTATGGCTACACCTTC
j_gene: TRBJ1-2; d_gene: TRBD1; abundance: -; v_gene: TRBV2; CDR3aa: CASRAPQGAGYTF; CDR3nt: TGTGCCAGCAGGGCGCCACAGGGGGCTGGCTACACCTTC
j_gene: TRBJ1-4; d_gene: TRBD1; abundance: -; v_gene: TRBV29-1; CDR3aa: CSVQTGSTNEKLFF; CDR3nt: TGCAGCGTCCAGACAGGGTCAACTAATGAAAAACTGTTTTTT
j_gene: TRBJ2-7; d_gene: -; abundance: -; v_gene: TRBV20-1; CDR3aa: CSASADYEQYF; CDR3nt: TGCAGTGCTAGCGCGGACTACGAGCAGTACTTC